Sequencing of this TCR beta chain was carried out in a study of blood T cell repertoires in COVID-19. Study as a whole: Collection of acute and convalescent COVID-19 samples took place in the United States, Italy and Spain. PBMCs, B-cell-depleted T cells, or T cells were the source of the cDNA or gDNA that made up the material.

The trim removed 2 bases at V and 2 bases at J, leaving 8 bases unmatched. Germline V gene data show CDR1 as MNHEY and CDR2 as SMNVEV (reference sequence). This CDR3 spans 16 amino acids. As handled by the study authors: Reference gene primer amplification gave estimated nucleated cell counts. Assay used: immunoSEQ multiplex PCR; TCRdb lists only in-frame clones, some missing. V, J and clone size are taken as reported in that table, and D and trimming were inferred from the DNA itself. The table lists 100,000 to 150,000 clones, approximately 71% of them singletons. The material sequenced was peripheral blood. The rearrangement joins TRBV27 to TRBJ2-7; 8 bases line up with TRBD1. The sequence was obtained from a human donor in a cohort sampled during active COVID-19. The chain's CDR3 is CASSLLRGQATYEQYF. CDR3 in DNA: TGTGCCAGCAGTTTACTCAGGGGACAGGCCACCTACGAGCAGTACTTC.